The entry below gives a single TCR beta chain sequence along with its context. The data are from a study of T cells in Graves' hyperthyroidism and ophthalmopathy. Looked up from germline, CDR1 is DFQATT and CDR2 is SNEGSKA (reference sequence). This CDR3 spans 20 amino acids. The junction had 22 bases not matched to a gene; V was cut back by 2 bases and J by 2 bases. It was RNA transcripts that yielded the amplified TCR beta CDR3 regions. The HTBI primer set was used in a first-round RT-PCR of the TCR CDR3. TCRdb fed the multiplex PCR reads into MiXCR, producing one record per CDR3 protein. The sample includes 600,000 to 700,000 distinct CDR3 sequences, roughly 14% of them seen just once.

The origin of this receptor is a woman aged 40-49 years with Graves' ophthalmopathy. This chain links TRBV20-1 with TRBJ2-5, with TRBD2 matching 8 bases. The sequencing sample was made of blood. The CDR3 region is CSARPKPGTSWGMLQETQYF. As DNA, the CDR3 is TGCAGTGCTAGACCCAAACCCGGGACTAGTTGGGGTATGCTACAAGAGACCCAGTACTTC.